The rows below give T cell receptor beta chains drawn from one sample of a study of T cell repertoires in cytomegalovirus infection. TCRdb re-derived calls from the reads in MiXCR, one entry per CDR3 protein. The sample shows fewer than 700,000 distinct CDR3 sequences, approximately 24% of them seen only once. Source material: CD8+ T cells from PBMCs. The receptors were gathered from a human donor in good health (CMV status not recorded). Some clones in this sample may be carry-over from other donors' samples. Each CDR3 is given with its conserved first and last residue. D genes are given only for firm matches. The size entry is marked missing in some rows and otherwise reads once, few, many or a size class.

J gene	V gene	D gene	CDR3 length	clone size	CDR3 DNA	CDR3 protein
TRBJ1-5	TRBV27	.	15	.	TGTGCCAGCAGTTTATGGGGGAGGGGCAATCAGCCCCAGCATTTT	CASSLWGRGNQPQHF
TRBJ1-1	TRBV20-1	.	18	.	TGCAGTGCTAGAACCGGGGCGACAGGTCCCTATATGAACACTGAAGCTTTCTTT	CSARTGATGPYMNTEAFF
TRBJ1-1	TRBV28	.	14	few	TGTGCCAGCAGTTTCGGACTGTCGAACACTGAAGCTTTCTTT	CASSFGLSNTEAFF
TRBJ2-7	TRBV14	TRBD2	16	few	TGTGCCAGCAGCCAAGATGCGGCGCACCCGGGGGGCGAGCAGTACTTC	CASSQDAAHPGGEQYF
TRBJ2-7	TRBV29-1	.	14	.	TGCAGCGTTGTTTGGGGGGCGATCACCAACGAGCAGTACTTC	CSVVWGAITNEQYF
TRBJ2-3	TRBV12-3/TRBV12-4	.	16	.	TGTGCCAGCTGGAAACCAGGAGCGGTTAGCACAGATACGCAGTATTTT	CASWKPGAVSTDTQYF
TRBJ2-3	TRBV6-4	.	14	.	TGTGCCAGCAGTGACTCCTCTAAGGGGCGGACGCAGTATTTT	CASSDSSKGRTQYF
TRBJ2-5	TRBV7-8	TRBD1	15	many	TGTGCCAGCAGCTTACTCCCGGACAGGGAAGAGACCCAGTACTTC	CASSLLPDREETQYF
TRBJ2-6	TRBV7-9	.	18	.	TGTGCCAGCAGCGCAGAGGGCGCCAGGCCCTCTGGGGCCAACGTCCTGACTTTC	CASSAEGARPSGANVLTF
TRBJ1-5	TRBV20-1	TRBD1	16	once	TGCAGTGCTAGAGAATCCGGGACAGGGGGGAATCAGCCCCAGCATTTT	CSARESGTGGNQPQHF
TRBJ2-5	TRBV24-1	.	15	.	TGTGCCACCAGTGATTCGGGGGTCTTAGGGGAGACCCAGTACTTC	CATSDSGVLGETQYF
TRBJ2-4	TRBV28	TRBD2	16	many	TGTGCCAGCAGTTTCTGGGCGGGGGGAGCCAAAAACATTCAGTACTTC	CASSFWAGGAKNIQYF
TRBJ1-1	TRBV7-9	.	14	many	TGTGCCAGCATGCCTTCCAGGGGGAACACTGAAGCTTTCTTT	CASMPSRGNTEAFF
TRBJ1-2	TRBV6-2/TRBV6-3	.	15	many	TGTGCCAGCAGTTACCCAATGGCGGTCATAGATGGCTACACCTTC	CASSYPMAVIDGYTF
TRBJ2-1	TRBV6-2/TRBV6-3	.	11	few	TGTGCCAGCAGATCCAGCAATGAGCAGTTCTTC	CASRSSNEQFF
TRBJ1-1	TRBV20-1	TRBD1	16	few	TGCAGTGCTACCCTGGACAGGGGGCTTAGGGACACTGAAGCTTTCTTT	CSATLDRGLRDTEAFF
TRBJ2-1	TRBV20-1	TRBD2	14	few	TGCAGTGCTACCCAGACTAGCGGCTGGAATGAGCAGTTCTTC	CSATQTSGWNEQFF
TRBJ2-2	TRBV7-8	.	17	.	TGTGCCAGCAGCTTAACGGGACACTATACGAACACCGGGGAGCTGTTTTTT	CASSLTGHYTNTGELFF
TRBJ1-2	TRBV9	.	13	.	TGTGCCAGCAGCGGCCGCATAAGATCTGGCTACACCTTC	CASSGRIRSGYTF
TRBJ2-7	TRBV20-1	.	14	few	TGCAGTGCTTACAGGGACCCTCACTCCTACGAGCAGTACTTC	CSAYRDPHSYEQYF
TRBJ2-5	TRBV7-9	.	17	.	TGTGCCAGCAGCTTAGGGGGACCCATGGACGGACAAGAGACCCAGTACTTC	CASSLGGPMDGQETQYF
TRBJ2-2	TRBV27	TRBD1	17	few	TGTGCCAGCAGTTTAGGACAGGACACAGCCAACACCGGGGAGCTGTTTTTT	CASSLGQDTANTGELFF
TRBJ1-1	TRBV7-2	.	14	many	TGTGCCAGCAGCTTACCCAGGAGGAGGACTGAAGCTTTCTTT	CASSLPRRRTEAFF
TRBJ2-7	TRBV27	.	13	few	TGTGCCAGCTCTCTGCTAAAGAGGGGCGAGCAGTACTTC	CASSLLKRGEQYF
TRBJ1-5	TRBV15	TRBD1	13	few	TGTGCCACCAGCAGCAACAGGGGGCAGCCCCAGCATTTT	CATSSNRGQPQHF
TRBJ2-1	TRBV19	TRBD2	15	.	TGTGCCAGTAGTGTGACTAGCGTATCCTACAATGAGCAGTTCTTC	CASSVTSVSYNEQFF
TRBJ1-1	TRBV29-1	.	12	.	TGCAGCGTCGCGTACCTGAACACTGAAGCTTTCTTT	CSVAYLNTEAFF
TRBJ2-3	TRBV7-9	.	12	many	TGTGCCAGCAGCTCACAAGCAGATACGCAGTATTTT	CASSSQADTQYF
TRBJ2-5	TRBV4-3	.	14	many	TGCGCCAGCAGCCCTCAAGTTACGGGAGCCGTCCAGTACTTC	CASSPQVTGAVQYF
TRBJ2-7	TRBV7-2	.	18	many	TGTGCCAGCCATTTGGGGGGGGCTCGATTATCTTGGGTCTACGAGCAGTACTTC	CASHLGGARLSWVYEQYF
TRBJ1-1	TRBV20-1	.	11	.	TGCAGTGGGCAGAGAGGGACTGAAGCTTTCTTT	CSGQRGTEAFF
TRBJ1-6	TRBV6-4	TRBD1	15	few	TGTGCCAGCAGTCAATACCGGGACAGGAATTCACCCCTCCACTTT	CASSQYRDRNSPLHF
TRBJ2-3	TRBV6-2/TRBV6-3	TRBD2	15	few	TGTGCCAGCAGTGTTCTAGCGGGGGGGACAGATACGCAGTATTTT	CASSVLAGGTDTQYF
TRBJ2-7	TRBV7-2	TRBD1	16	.	TGTGCCAGCAGCTTACCCCTACGACAGGGCTGGGACGAGCAGTACTTC	CASSLPLRQGWDEQYF
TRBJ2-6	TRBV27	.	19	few	TGTGCCAGCAGTTCCCTCCTTGAGGATCCGTTGGGGGGGGCCGACGTCCTGACTTTC	CASSSLLEDPLGGADVLTF
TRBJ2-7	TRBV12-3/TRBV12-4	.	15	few	TGTGCCAGCAGTTCGGGTGGAAGCGGGTCCTACGAGCAGTACTTC	CASSSGGSGSYEQYF
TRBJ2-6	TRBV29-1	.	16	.	TGCAGCGTTGAAGATCGCCAGGCCTCTGGGGCCAACGTCCTGACTTTC	CSVEDRQASGANVLTF
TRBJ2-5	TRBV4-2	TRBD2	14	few	TGTGCCAGCAGCCAATCTCCGGGAGGGAAGGCCCAGTACTTC	CASSQSPGGKAQYF
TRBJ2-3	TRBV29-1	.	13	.	TGCAGCGGACAGGGAGGAACGGGAGATACGCAGTATTTT	CSGQGGTGDTQYF
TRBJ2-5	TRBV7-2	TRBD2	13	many	TGTGCCACCACCCCGGGGGGGCCAGAGACCCAGTACTTC	CATTPGGPETQYF
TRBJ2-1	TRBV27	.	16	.	TGTGCCAGTCAACCTATCAGGGAAAGGTCCTACAATGAGCAGTTCTTC	CASQPIRERSYNEQFF
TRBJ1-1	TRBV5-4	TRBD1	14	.	TGTGCCAGCAGCTGGGGACAGGGTCCTATTGAAGCTTTCTTT	CASSWGQGPIEAFF
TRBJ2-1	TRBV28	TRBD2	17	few	TGTGCCAGCAGTTCGGGACTAGCGGGGGGCTTCTACAATGAGCAGTTCTTC	CASSSGLAGGFYNEQFF
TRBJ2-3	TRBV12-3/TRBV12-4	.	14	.	TGTGCCAGCAGTTTAGTGGGGCCGACAGATACGCAGTATTTT	CASSLVGPTDTQYF
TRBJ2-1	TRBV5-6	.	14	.	TGTGCCAGCAGCTTGGAGCTGGAGTACAATGAGCAGTTCTTC	CASSLELEYNEQFF
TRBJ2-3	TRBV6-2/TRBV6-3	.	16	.	TGTGCCAGCAGTTACTCCCGCGCGGGGAACACAGATACGCAGTATTTT	CASSYSRAGNTDTQYF
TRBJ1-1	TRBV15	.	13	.	TGTGCCACCAGCAGAGTGGGAGGAACTGAAGCTTTCTTT	CATSRVGGTEAFF
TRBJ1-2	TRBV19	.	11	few	TGTGCCAGTATAGGCCTGGATGGCTACACCTTC	CASIGLDGYTF
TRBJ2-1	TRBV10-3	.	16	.	TGTGCCATCAGTACAGAAGGGGTTGGGTCCTACAATGAGCAGTTCTTC	CAISTEGVGSYNEQFF
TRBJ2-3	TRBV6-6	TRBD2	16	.	TGTGCCAGCAGTCCCGGACTAGCGGGGGGATCGGATACGCAGTATTTT	CASSPGLAGGSDTQYF
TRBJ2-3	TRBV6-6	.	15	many	TGTGCCAGCAGTACCTCAGCGGAAACCTTAGATACGCAGTATTTT	CASSTSAETLDTQYF
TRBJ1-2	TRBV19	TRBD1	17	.	TGTGCCAGTAGTATGGAGCGACAGGGGCTAGCTAACTATGGCTACACCTTC	CASSMERQGLANYGYTF
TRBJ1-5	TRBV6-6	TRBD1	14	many	TGTGCCAGCAGTGTCACAGGGGGCAATCAGCCCCAGCATTTT	CASSVTGGNQPQHF
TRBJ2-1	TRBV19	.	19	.	TGTGCCAGTAGTATGGCGCCCAGATCTACAGGGAGGACCTACAATGAGCAGTTCTTC	CASSMAPRSTGRTYNEQFF
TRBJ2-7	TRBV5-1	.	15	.	TGCGCCAGCAGCCCATCCCTAGGGACGGGGTACGAGCAGTACTTC	CASSPSLGTGYEQYF
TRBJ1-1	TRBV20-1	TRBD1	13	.	TGCAGTGCCAGAGATGGGACAGGGGGTAAAGCTTTCTTT	CSARDGTGGKAFF
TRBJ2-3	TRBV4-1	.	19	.	TGCGCCAGCAGCCAAGCCCAGGGCCGTGACTACTCTAGCACAGATACGCAGTATTTT	CASSQAQGRDYSSTDTQYF
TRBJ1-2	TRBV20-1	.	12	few	TGCAGTGCTAGGACTCCCAGAGTCGGCTACACCTTC	CSARTPRVGYTF
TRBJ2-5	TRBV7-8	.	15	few	TGTGCCAGCAGTCAATACAACCAGGGTGAAGAGACCCAGTACTTC	CASSQYNQGEETQYF
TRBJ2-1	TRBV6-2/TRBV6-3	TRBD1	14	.	TGTGCCAGCAGTTACGGGACAGGGGGACGGGAGCAGTTCTTC	CASSYGTGGREQFF